The clone carrying this T cell receptor (beta chain) has ten or more counts. Deletions cut 3 bases from V and 1 base from J, with 15 bases between. The CDR3 runs to 16 residues. The V gene's germline CDR1 is MGHRA and CDR2 YSYEKL. This sample was included in a study of blood T cell repertoires in COVID-19. Each participant's cohort was designated according to participant-reported clinical history. Generated by immunoSEQ multiplex PCR, the TCRdb table keeps only in-frame clones and is missing some. Of around 420,000 clones in the sample, 88% were seen once. The sequenced material came from PBMCs or T cells enriched from blood (not recorded which). The chain has TRBV4-1 and TRBJ1-1; weak D call: TRBD1 (6 bases). This TCR was sampled from a woman aged 35 to 49 with acute COVID-19. CDR3: CASSHAQGLGNTEAFF. For the CDR3, the DNA is TGCGCCAGCAGCCATGCACAGGGTCTCGGGAACACTGAAGCTTTCTTT.